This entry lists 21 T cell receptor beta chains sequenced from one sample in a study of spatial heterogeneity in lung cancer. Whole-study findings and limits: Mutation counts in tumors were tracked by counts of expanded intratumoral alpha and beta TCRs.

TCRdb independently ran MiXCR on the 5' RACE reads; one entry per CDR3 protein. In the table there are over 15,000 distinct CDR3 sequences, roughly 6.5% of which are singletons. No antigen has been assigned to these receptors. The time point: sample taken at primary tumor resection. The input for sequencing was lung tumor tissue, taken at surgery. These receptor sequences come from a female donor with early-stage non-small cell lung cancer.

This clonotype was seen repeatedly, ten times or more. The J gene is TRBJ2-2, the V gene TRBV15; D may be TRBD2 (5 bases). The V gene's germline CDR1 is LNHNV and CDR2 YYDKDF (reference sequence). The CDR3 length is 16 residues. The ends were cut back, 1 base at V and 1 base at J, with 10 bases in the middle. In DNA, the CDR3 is TGTGCCACCAGCAGAGCCCCCCGGGGGAACACCGGGGAGCTGTTTTTT. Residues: CATSRAPRGNTGELFF.

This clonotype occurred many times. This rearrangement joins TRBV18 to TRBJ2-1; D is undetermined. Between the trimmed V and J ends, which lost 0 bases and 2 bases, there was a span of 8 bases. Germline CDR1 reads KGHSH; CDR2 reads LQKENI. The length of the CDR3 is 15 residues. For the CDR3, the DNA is TGTGCCAGCTCACCACCGGGTAAGACCTACAATGAGCAGTTCTTC. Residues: CASSPPGKTYNEQFF.

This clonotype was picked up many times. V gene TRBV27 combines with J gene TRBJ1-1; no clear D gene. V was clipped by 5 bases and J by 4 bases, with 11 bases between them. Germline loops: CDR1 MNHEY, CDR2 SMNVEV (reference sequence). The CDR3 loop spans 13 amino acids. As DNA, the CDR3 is TGTGCCAGCAGTCCACGACCGGGCACTGAAGCTTTCTTT. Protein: CASSPRPGTEAFF.

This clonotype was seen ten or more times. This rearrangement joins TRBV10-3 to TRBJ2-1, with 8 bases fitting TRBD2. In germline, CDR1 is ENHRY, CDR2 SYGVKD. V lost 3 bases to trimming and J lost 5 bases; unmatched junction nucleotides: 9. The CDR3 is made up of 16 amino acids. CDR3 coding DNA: TGTGCCATCAGTGAATATGGTAGCGGGATCGACAATGAGCAGTTCTTC. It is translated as CAISEYGSGIDNEQFF.

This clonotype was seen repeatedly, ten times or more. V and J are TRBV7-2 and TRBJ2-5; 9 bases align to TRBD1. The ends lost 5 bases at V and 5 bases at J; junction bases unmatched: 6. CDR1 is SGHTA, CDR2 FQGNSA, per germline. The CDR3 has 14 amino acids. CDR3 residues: CASSQDRGPETQYF. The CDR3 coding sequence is TGTGCCAGCAGCCAGGACAGGGGTCCCGAGACCCAGTACTTC.

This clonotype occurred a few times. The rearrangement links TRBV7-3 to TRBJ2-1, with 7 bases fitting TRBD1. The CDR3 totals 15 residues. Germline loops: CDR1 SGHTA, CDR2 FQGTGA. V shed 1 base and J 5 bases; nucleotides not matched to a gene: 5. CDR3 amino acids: CASSLRQGTNNEQFF. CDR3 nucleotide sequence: TGTGCCAGCAGCTTAAGACAGGGCACAAACAATGAGCAGTTCTTC.

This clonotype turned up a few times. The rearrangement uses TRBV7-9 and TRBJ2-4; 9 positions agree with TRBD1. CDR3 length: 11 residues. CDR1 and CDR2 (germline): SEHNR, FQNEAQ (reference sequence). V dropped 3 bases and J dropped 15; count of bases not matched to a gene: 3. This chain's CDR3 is CASSFGTGLYF. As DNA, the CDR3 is TGTGCCAGCAGCTTCGGGACAGGGCTGTACTTC.

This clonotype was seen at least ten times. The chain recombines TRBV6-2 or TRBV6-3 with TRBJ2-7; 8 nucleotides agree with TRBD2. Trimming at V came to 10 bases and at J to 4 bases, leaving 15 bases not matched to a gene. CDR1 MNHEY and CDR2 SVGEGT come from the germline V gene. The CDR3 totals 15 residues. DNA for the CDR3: TGTGCCACGGCCCCAAAAGCGGGAGTTGCTTACGAGCAGTACTTC. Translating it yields CATAPKAGVAYEQYF.

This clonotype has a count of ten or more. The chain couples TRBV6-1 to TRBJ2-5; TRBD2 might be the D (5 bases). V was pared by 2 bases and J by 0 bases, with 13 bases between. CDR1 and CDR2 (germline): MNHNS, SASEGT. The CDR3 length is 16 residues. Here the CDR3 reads CASSEMRATYQETQYF. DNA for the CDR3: TGTGCCAGCAGTGAAATGCGGGCGACGTACCAAGAGACCCAGTACTTC.

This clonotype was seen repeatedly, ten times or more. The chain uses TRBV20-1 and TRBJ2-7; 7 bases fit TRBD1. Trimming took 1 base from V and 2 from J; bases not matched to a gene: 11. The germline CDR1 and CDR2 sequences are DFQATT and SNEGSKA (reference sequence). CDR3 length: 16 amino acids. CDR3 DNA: TGCAGTGCTAGAGGAGTAGTCGGGACAGAGACCTACGAGCAGTACTTC. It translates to CSARGVVGTETYEQYF.

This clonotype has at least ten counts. The CDR3 region is CSARDPSGSWGNTIYF. The CDR3 region has the DNA TGCAGTGCTAGAGACCCCTCCGGGAGTTGGGGAAACACCATATATTTT. The genes are TRBV20-1 and TRBJ1-3; D unclear. Germline CDR1 reads DFQATT; CDR2 reads SNEGSKA (reference sequence). CDR3 length equals 16 residues. V was cut by 0 bases and J by 4 bases, with 16 bases left in between.

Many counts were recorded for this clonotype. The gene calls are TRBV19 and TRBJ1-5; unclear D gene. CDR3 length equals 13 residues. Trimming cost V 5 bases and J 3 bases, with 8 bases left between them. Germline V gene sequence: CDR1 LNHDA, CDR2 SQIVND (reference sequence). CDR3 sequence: CASSWLVNQPQHF. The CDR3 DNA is TGTGCCAGTAGTTGGCTTGTCAATCAGCCCCAGCATTTT.

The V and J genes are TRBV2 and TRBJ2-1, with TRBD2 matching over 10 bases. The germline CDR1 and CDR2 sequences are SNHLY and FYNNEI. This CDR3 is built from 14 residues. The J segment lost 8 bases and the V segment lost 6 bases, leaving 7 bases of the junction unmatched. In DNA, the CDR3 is TGTGCCAGCAGGCTAGCGGGAGTTGTGGATGAGCAGTTCTTC. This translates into CASRLAGVVDEQFF.

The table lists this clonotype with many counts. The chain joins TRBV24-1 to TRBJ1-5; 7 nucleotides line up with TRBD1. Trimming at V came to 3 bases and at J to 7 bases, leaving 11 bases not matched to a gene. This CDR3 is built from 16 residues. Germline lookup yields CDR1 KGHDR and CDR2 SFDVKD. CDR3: CATSDPADRVGQPQHF. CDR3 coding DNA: TGTGCCACCAGTGATCCGGCCGACAGGGTGGGGCAGCCCCAGCATTTT.

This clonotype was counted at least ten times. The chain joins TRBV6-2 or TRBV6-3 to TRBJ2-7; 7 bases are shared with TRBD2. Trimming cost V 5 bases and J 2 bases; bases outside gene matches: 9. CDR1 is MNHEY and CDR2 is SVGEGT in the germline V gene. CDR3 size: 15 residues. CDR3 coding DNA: TGTGCCAGCAGTGGGTCCAGACTAGCACCCTACGAGCAGTACTTC. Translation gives CASSGSRLAPYEQYF.

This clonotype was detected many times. CDR3 region: CASNHPGGRRNTEAFF. The CDR3 DNA reads as TGTGCCAGCAATCACCCGGGGGGTCGGAGGAACACTGAAGCTTTCTTT. The chain links TRBV6-6 to TRBJ1-1; a possible D gene is TRBD1 (5 bases). The CDR3 consists of 16 residues. V was clipped by 7 bases and J by 1 base, with 19 bases between them. Germline CDR1 and CDR2: MNHNY and SVGAGI (reference sequence).

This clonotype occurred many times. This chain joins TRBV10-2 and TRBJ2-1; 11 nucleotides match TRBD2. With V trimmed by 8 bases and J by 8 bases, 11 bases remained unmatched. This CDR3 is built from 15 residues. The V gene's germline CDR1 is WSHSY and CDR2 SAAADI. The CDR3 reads CASASGTSGYYEQFF. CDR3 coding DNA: TGCGCCAGCGCTTCCGGGACTAGCGGTTATTATGAGCAGTTCTTC.

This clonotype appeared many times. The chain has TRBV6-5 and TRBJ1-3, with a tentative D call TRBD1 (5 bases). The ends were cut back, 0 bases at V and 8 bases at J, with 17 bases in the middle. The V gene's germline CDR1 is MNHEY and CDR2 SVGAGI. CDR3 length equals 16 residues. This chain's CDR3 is CASSYSVKGPDYTIYF. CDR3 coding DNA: TGTGCCAGCAGTTACTCTGTGAAGGGACCGGATTACACCATATATTTT.

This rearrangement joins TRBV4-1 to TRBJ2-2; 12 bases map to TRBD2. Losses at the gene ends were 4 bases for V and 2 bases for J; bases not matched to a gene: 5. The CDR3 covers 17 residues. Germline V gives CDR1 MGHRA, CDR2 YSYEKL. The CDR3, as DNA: TGCGCCAGCAGCCCCCGAGGACTAGCGGGAAACACCGGGGAGCTGTTTTTT. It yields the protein CASSPRGLAGNTGELFF.

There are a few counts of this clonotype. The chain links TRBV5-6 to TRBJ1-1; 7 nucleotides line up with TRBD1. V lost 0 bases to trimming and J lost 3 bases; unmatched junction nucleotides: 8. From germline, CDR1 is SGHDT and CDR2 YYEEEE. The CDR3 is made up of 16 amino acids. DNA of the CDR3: TGTGCCAGCAGCTTGGGAGGACAGGCTAAGGACACTGAAGCTTTCTTT. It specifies CASSLGGQAKDTEAFF.

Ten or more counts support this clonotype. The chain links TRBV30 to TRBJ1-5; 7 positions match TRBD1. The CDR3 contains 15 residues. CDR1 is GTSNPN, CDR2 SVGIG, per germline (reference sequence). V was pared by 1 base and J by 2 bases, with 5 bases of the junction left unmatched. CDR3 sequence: CAWSAGGFGNQPQHF. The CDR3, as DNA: TGTGCCTGGAGTGCAGGGGGGTTTGGCAATCAGCCCCAGCATTTT.